This entry lists 10 T cell receptor beta chains sequenced from one sample in a study of shared clonotypes between healthy human individuals. Assay: immunoSEQ multiplex PCR; the TCRdb copy retains only in-frame clones and omits some. The sample holds about 2.4 million clones, 93% seen once. Specimen: naive CD4+ T cells from PBMCs. The subset is: CD45RA+ positively selected. These receptors all come from a man aged 18 to 30 in good health. Some clones in this sample may be carry-over from other donors' samples.

A single count supports this clone. The V and J genes are TRBV4-2 and TRBJ2-5, with no clear D. Trimming took 3 bases from V and 4 from J, leaving 12 bases between them. The CDR3 is made up of 14 amino acids. Germline CDR1 and CDR2: LGHNA and YNFKEQ. CDR3 region: CASSHLDKAETQYF. CDR3 nucleotide sequence: TGTGCCAGCAGCCACCTAGACAAGGCAGAGACCCAGTACTTC.

The CDR3 loop is CASGLGTGRSADTQYF. CDR3 sequence (DNA): TGTGCCAGCGGTTTGGGGACAGGGAGGAGTGCAGATACGCAGTATTTT. This sequence joins TRBV7-2 and TRBJ2-3; 9 bases map to TRBD1. This CDR3 has 16 residues. Looked up from germline, CDR1 is SGHTA and CDR2 is FQGNSA. J gave up 4 bases and V 8 bases, and 13 bases lay outside the gene matches. The entire variable domain, with the rest obtained from reference TRBV7-2 and TRBJ2-3, is as follows: GAGVSQSPSNKVTEKGKDVELRCDPISGHTALYWYRQSLGQGLEFLIYFQGNSAPDKSGLPSDRFSAERTGGSVSTLTIQRTQQEDSAVYLCASGLGTGRSADTQYFGPGTRLTVL.

The V gene is TRBV7-3, the J gene TRBJ2-7, with 7 bases aligning to TRBD1. V shed 3 bases, J shed 0 bases, and the junction held 5 bases outside the gene matches. The CDR3 is 15 residues long. CDR1 and CDR2 from the germline V gene are SGHTA and FQGTGA. CDR3 residues: CASSLTGRSSYEQYF. CDR3 DNA: TGTGCCAGCAGCTTGACAGGGAGAAGCTCCTACGAGCAGTACTTC.

This clone was picked up one time. The J gene is TRBJ1-1, the V gene TRBV5-5; 9 positions agree with TRBD1. The CDR3 has 14 amino acids. V shed 4 bases and J 0 bases; nucleotides not matched to a gene: 1. In germline, CDR1 is SGHKS, CDR2 YYEKEE (reference sequence). CDR3 region: CASSRDRVNTEAFF. The CDR3 DNA reads TGTGCCAGCAGCAGGGACAGGGTGAACACTGAAGCTTTCTTT.

The chain employs TRBV5-1 and TRBJ2-5; unclear D gene. V dropped 2 bases and J dropped 5 bases, with 13 bases sitting between them. This CDR3 spans 14 amino acids. Germline V gene lookup returns CDR1 SGHRS and CDR2 YFSETQ. In nucleotides, the CDR3 is TGCGCCAGCAGCTTCTACGGATCTGGGGAGACCCAGTACTTC. Translating it yields CASSFYGSGETQYF. Full variable domain (outside the CDR3, taken from reference TRBV5-1 and TRBJ2-5): KAGVTQTPRYLIKTRGQQVTLSCSPISGHRSVSWYQQTPGQGLQFLFEYFSETQRNKGNFPGRFSGRQFSNSRSEMNVSTLELGDSALYLCASSFYGSGETQYFGPGTRLLVL.

The V call is TRBV7-2, the J call TRBJ2-7; D may be TRBD1 (6 bases). There are 15 residues in the CDR3. The V gene's germline CDR1 is SGHTA and CDR2 FQGNSA. Trimming removed 5 bases at V and 3 bases at J, with 17 bases between. As DNA, the CDR3 is TGTGCCAGCAGCCCCGGTTCTAACAGGGTCTACGAGCAGTACTTC. It encodes CASSPGSNRVYEQYF.

The rearrangement joins TRBV6-1 to TRBJ2-7; a weak D match, TRBD2 (5 bases). CDR3 length: 15 residues. From germline, CDR1 is MNHNS and CDR2 SASEGT. The V gene lost 4 bases and the J gene lost 3 bases, with 16 bases spanning the gap. CDR3 bases: TGTGCCAGCAGTGTTCAGAAGCGGAGCAGCTACGAGCAGTACTTC. Encoded protein: CASSVQKRSSYEQYF.

The chain combines TRBV5-6 with TRBJ1-2, with unresolved D. Germline V lookup: CDR1 SGHDT, CDR2 YYEEEE. V lost 0 bases and J lost 8, with 11 bases in between. This CDR3 has 13 residues. CDR3 region: CASSLAGVGGYTF. For the CDR3, the DNA is TGTGCCAGCAGCTTGGCCGGGGTAGGGGGCTACACCTTC.

The chain couples TRBV5-1 to TRBJ2-7; the match to TRBD1 covers 7 bases. Germline CDR1 SGHRS, CDR2 YFSETQ. V lost 2 bases, J lost 5 bases, and 7 bases stayed unmatched. The CDR3 has 14 amino acids. CDR3 in amino acids: CASSFQTTGDEQYF. The CDR3, as DNA: TGCGCCAGCAGCTTCCAAACAACAGGGGACGAGCAGTACTTC.

This chain joins TRBV5-1 and TRBJ2-1; 12 bases agree with TRBD2. Germline V gene sequence: CDR1 SGHRS, CDR2 YFSETQ. The J segment lost 7 bases and the V segment lost 7 bases, leaving 6 bases of the junction unmatched. The CDR3 sequence is 14 residues long. The DNA for the CDR3 is TGCGCCAGCGGCCAACTAGCGGGGGGTAATGAGCAGTTCTTC. Its translation is CASGQLAGGNEQFF.